Listed below are T cell receptor beta chains from one sample, sequenced in a study of control samples from healthy donors and cancer patients. Generated by immunoSEQ multiplex PCR, the TCRdb table keeps only in-frame clones and is missing some. This sample has over 150,000 clones, with 95% to 96% found just once. The specimen sequenced was blood. Receptors were obtained from a woman in her 30s in good health. The CDR3 runs from the conserved cysteine through the conserved F or W. Fields, in order: J gene, clone size, CDR3 length, V gene, D gene, CDR3 protein, CDR3 DNA. The D gene is left open where the match is weak. Expanded clones get a size class; other rows say once, few or many, or leave the size out.

j_gene: TRBJ1-5; abundance: NA; len: 16; v_gene: TRBV2; d_gene: NA; CDR3aa: CASSEGGRRSNQPQHF; CDR3nt: TGTGCCAGCAGTGAAGGGGGGAGGCGTAGCAATCAGCCCCAGCATTTT
j_gene: TRBJ2-7; abundance: NA; len: 15; v_gene: TRBV5-1; d_gene: NA; CDR3aa: CASSLGAGPTYEQYF; CDR3nt: TGCGCCAGCAGCTTGGGCGCGGGGCCGACCTACGAGCAGTACTTC
j_gene: TRBJ1-2; abundance: NA; len: 13; v_gene: TRBV29-1; d_gene: NA; CDR3aa: CSVTDISNYGYTF; CDR3nt: TGCAGCGTGACAGATATCTCTAACTATGGCTACACCTTC
j_gene: TRBJ2-5; abundance: NA; len: 14; v_gene: TRBV9; d_gene: NA; CDR3aa: CASSPGPTEETQYF; CDR3nt: TGTGCCAGCAGCCCTGGACCCACGGAAGAGACCCAGTACTTC
j_gene: TRBJ2-3; abundance: NA; len: 11; v_gene: TRBV6-5; d_gene: NA; CDR3aa: CASRQTDTQYF; CDR3nt: TGTGCCAGCAGACAGACAGATACGCAGTATTTT
j_gene: TRBJ2-7; abundance: NA; len: 12; v_gene: TRBV24-1; d_gene: NA; CDR3aa: CATGDSRYEQYF; CDR3nt: TGTGCCACCGGAGACAGCCGGTACGAGCAGTACTTC
j_gene: TRBJ1-3; abundance: NA; len: 15; v_gene: TRBV10-3; d_gene: NA; CDR3aa: CAISDSGSTGNTIYF; CDR3nt: TGTGCCATCAGTGACTCAGGGTCCACCGGAAACACCATATATTTT
j_gene: TRBJ2-2; abundance: NA; len: 16; v_gene: TRBV19; d_gene: NA; CDR3aa: CASSTGHRTNAGELFF; CDR3nt: TGTGCCAGTAGTACAGGACACCGTACAAATGCCGGGGAGCTGTTTTTT
j_gene: TRBJ1-2; abundance: NA; len: 14; v_gene: TRBV28; d_gene: NA; CDR3aa: CASLDWTSGYGYTF; CDR3nt: TGTGCCAGCTTGGATTGGACGTCCGGCTATGGCTACACCTTC
j_gene: TRBJ1-2; abundance: NA; len: 13; v_gene: TRBV2; d_gene: NA; CDR3aa: CASSGGANYGYTF; CDR3nt: TGTGCCAGCAGTGGTGGCGCAAACTATGGCTACACCTTC
j_gene: TRBJ2-5; abundance: once; len: 11; v_gene: TRBV30; d_gene: NA; CDR3aa: CAWQGLETQYF; CDR3nt: TGTGCCTGGCAGGGGCTGGAGACCCAGTACTTC
j_gene: TRBJ2-1; abundance: NA; len: 13; v_gene: TRBV27; d_gene: NA; CDR3aa: CASSLPGYNEQFF; CDR3nt: TGTGCCAGCAGTTTACCAGGGTACAATGAGCAGTTCTTC
j_gene: TRBJ1-2; abundance: NA; len: 15; v_gene: TRBV7-8; d_gene: TRBD1; CDR3aa: CASSPYRGRPYGYTF; CDR3nt: TGTGCCAGCAGCCCCTACAGGGGGCGTCCTTATGGCTACACCTTC
j_gene: TRBJ2-2; abundance: NA; len: 17; v_gene: TRBV11-2; d_gene: NA; CDR3aa: CASSLNYRARNTGELFF; CDR3nt: TGTGCCAGCAGCTTAAATTATCGGGCCAGAAACACCGGGGAGCTGTTTTTT
j_gene: TRBJ1-1; abundance: NA; len: 13; v_gene: TRBV11-2; d_gene: NA; CDR3aa: CASSLYEDTEAFF; CDR3nt: TGTGCCAGCAGCTTGTATGAGGACACTGAAGCTTTCTTT
j_gene: TRBJ1-2; abundance: NA; len: 15; v_gene: TRBV19; d_gene: TRBD1; CDR3aa: CASSTGTGGNYGYTF; CDR3nt: TGTGCCAGTAGTACCGGGACAGGGGGCAACTATGGCTACACCTTC
j_gene: TRBJ2-1; abundance: once; len: 15; v_gene: TRBV5-4; d_gene: NA; CDR3aa: CASSPEGGSYNEQFF; CDR3nt: TGTGCCAGCAGCCCGGAGGGGGGGTCCTACAATGAGCAGTTCTTC
j_gene: TRBJ2-7; abundance: NA; len: 15; v_gene: TRBV28; d_gene: TRBD2; CDR3aa: CASSGGGGLSYEQYF; CDR3nt: TGTGCCAGCAGCGGTGGCGGGGGGCTCTCCTACGAGCAGTACTTC
j_gene: TRBJ2-1; abundance: NA; len: 15; v_gene: TRBV10-3; d_gene: TRBD2; CDR3aa: CAISGVAGGRGEQFF; CDR3nt: TGTGCCATCAGTGGGGTAGCGGGGGGGCGAGGGGAGCAGTTCTTC
j_gene: TRBJ1-5; abundance: NA; len: 15; v_gene: TRBV6-6; d_gene: TRBD1; CDR3aa: CASSLRPGGDQPQHF; CDR3nt: TGTGCCAGCAGTCTACGGCCAGGGGGAGATCAGCCCCAGCATTTT
j_gene: TRBJ2-5; abundance: NA; len: 16; v_gene: TRBV4-1; d_gene: TRBD2; CDR3aa: CASSQEWRELPETQYF; CDR3nt: TGCGCCAGCAGCCAAGAGTGGCGGGAGTTACCGGAGACCCAGTACTTC
j_gene: TRBJ2-1; abundance: NA; len: 13; v_gene: TRBV12-5; d_gene: NA; CDR3aa: CASGLGRHNEQFF; CDR3nt: TGTGCTAGTGGTTTGGGCAGGCATAATGAGCAGTTCTTC
j_gene: TRBJ2-1; abundance: NA; len: 12; v_gene: TRBV7-2; d_gene: NA; CDR3aa: CASSVGNNEQFF; CDR3nt: TGTGCCAGCAGCGTCGGCAACAATGAGCAGTTCTTC
j_gene: TRBJ2-3; abundance: NA; len: 15; v_gene: TRBV6-5; d_gene: TRBD2; CDR3aa: CASSQGLANTDTQYF; CDR3nt: TGTGCCAGCAGTCAGGGACTAGCGAACACAGATACGCAGTATTTT
j_gene: TRBJ1-6; abundance: NA; len: 13; v_gene: TRBV5-1; d_gene: TRBD1; CDR3aa: CASSPDRGSPLHF; CDR3nt: TGCGCCAGCAGCCCAGACAGGGGTTCACCCCTCCACTTT
j_gene: TRBJ2-7; abundance: once; len: 14; v_gene: TRBV19; d_gene: NA; CDR3aa: CASSKSAVSYEQYF; CDR3nt: TGTGCCAGTAGTAAATCCGCGGTATCCTACGAGCAGTACTTC
j_gene: TRBJ2-1; abundance: NA; len: 16; v_gene: TRBV19; d_gene: TRBD2; CDR3aa: CATRRVSGRLNNEQFF; CDR3nt: TGTGCCACTCGGAGGGTTAGCGGGAGGTTAAACAATGAGCAGTTCTTC
j_gene: TRBJ1-6; abundance: NA; len: 15; v_gene: TRBV15; d_gene: NA; CDR3aa: CATSQRMSYNSPLHF; CDR3nt: TGTGCCACCAGCCAACGGATGTCCTATAATTCACCCCTCCACTTT
j_gene: TRBJ1-3; abundance: NA; len: 18; v_gene: TRBV18; d_gene: NA; CDR3aa: CASSPILAGQSSGNTIYF; CDR3nt: TGTGCCAGCTCACCAATTCTAGCAGGACAGAGCTCTGGAAACACCATATATTTT
j_gene: TRBJ2-7; abundance: NA; len: 13; v_gene: TRBV19; d_gene: NA; CDR3aa: CASSKGLSYEQYF; CDR3nt: TGTGCCAGTAGTAAGGGTCTCTCCTACGAGCAGTACTTC
j_gene: TRBJ1-5; abundance: NA; len: 17; v_gene: TRBV28; d_gene: NA; CDR3aa: CASSFPTWVSGGQPQHF; CDR3nt: TGTGCCAGCAGTTTCCCGACATGGGTCTCGGGCGGTCAGCCCCAGCATTTT
j_gene: TRBJ2-2; abundance: NA; len: 18; v_gene: TRBV5-4; d_gene: NA; CDR3aa: CASSFFPASIIPTGELFF; CDR3nt: TGTGCCAGCAGCTTCTTTCCGGCCTCGATCATTCCCACCGGGGAGCTGTTTTTT
j_gene: TRBJ1-1; abundance: NA; len: 16; v_gene: TRBV5-4; d_gene: NA; CDR3aa: CASSSDGIFNPTEAFF; CDR3nt: TGTGCCAGCAGCTCGGATGGAATATTCAACCCAACTGAAGCTTTCTTT
j_gene: TRBJ1-5; abundance: NA; len: 13; v_gene: TRBV3-1/TRBV3-2; d_gene: NA; CDR3aa: CASSQDLGQPQHF; CDR3nt: TGTGCCAGCAGCCAAGATCTCGGTCAGCCCCAGCATTTT
j_gene: TRBJ1-6; abundance: NA; len: 14; v_gene: TRBV3-1/TRBV3-2; d_gene: TRBD1; CDR3aa: CASSQTGGPGPLHF; CDR3nt: TGTGCCAGCAGCCAAACAGGGGGCCCTGGGCCCCTCCACTTT
j_gene: TRBJ2-1; abundance: NA; len: 18; v_gene: TRBV7-6; d_gene: TRBD2; CDR3aa: CASSYGLAGRPNYNEQFF; CDR3nt: TGTGCCAGCAGCTACGGACTAGCGGGGCGCCCAAACTACAATGAGCAGTTCTTC
j_gene: TRBJ1-2; abundance: NA; len: 14; v_gene: TRBV13; d_gene: NA; CDR3aa: CASSDTTGNYGYTF; CDR3nt: TGTGCCAGCAGCGACACAACAGGAAACTATGGCTACACCTTC